This is a list of T cell receptor beta chains from one sample in a study of blood T cell repertoires in COVID-19. Data came from immunoSEQ multiplex PCR; TCRdb stores just in-frame clones and leaves some out. The sample lists 150,000 or so clones, about 80% occurring once. The sequencing input was PBMCs or T cells enriched from blood (not recorded which). These receptors were collected from a woman aged 45-65 years who had recovered from COVID-19. Both conserved end residues are part of each CDR3. Fields, in order: V gene, D gene, J gene, clone size, CDR3 DNA, CDR3 protein. A D gene is named only where the DNA matches it firmly. Size is omitted from some rows. Given values are once, few, many or a class for expanded clones.

v_gene: TRBV5-1; d_gene: NA; j_gene: TRBJ2-3; abundance: NA; CDR3nt: TGCGCCAGCCAAAATCAGGGCGTTAGGACAGATACGCAGTATTTT; CDR3aa: CASQNQGVRTDTQYF
v_gene: TRBV27; d_gene: TRBD1; j_gene: TRBJ1-2; abundance: NA; CDR3nt: TGTGCCAGCAGTCCTACAGGGGAAGGCTACACCTTC; CDR3aa: CASSPTGEGYTF
v_gene: TRBV7-3; d_gene: NA; j_gene: TRBJ1-2; abundance: NA; CDR3nt: TGTGCCAGCAGCCCAGGGGCCCCTTATGGCTACACCTTC; CDR3aa: CASSPGAPYGYTF
v_gene: TRBV7-9; d_gene: NA; j_gene: TRBJ1-2; abundance: NA; CDR3nt: TGTGCCAGCAGCAAAGTGACAGATGGCTACACCTTC; CDR3aa: CASSKVTDGYTF
v_gene: TRBV19; d_gene: NA; j_gene: TRBJ1-4; abundance: NA; CDR3nt: TGTGCCAGTAGTATGGGAGGGGTACAGGCAGAAAAACTGTTTTTT; CDR3aa: CASSMGGVQAEKLFF
v_gene: TRBV28; d_gene: NA; j_gene: TRBJ1-2; abundance: NA; CDR3nt: TGTGCCAGCAGTTTAGAGGTTACAGGGTATGGCTACACCTTC; CDR3aa: CASSLEVTGYGYTF
v_gene: TRBV24-1; d_gene: NA; j_gene: TRBJ2-3; abundance: once; CDR3nt: TGTGCCACCAGTTTAAGCGGGCGCACAGATACGCAGTATTTT; CDR3aa: CATSLSGRTDTQYF
v_gene: TRBV6-5; d_gene: NA; j_gene: TRBJ2-7; abundance: NA; CDR3nt: TGTGCCAGCAGTATACAAGAGAGGAGCTCCTACGAGCAGTACTTC; CDR3aa: CASSIQERSSYEQYF
v_gene: TRBV2; d_gene: NA; j_gene: TRBJ2-1; abundance: once; CDR3nt: TGTGCCAGCACGTCTAGCCGGTCCTACAATGAGCAGTTCTTC; CDR3aa: CASTSSRSYNEQFF
v_gene: TRBV2; d_gene: TRBD1; j_gene: TRBJ1-5; abundance: NA; CDR3nt: TGTGCCAGCAGCCAGACAGGGGGAGATCAGCCCCAGCATTTT; CDR3aa: CASSQTGGDQPQHF
v_gene: TRBV13; d_gene: TRBD1; j_gene: TRBJ1-1; abundance: NA; CDR3nt: TGTGCCAGCAGTGCTTACGGACAGGGCGGCACTGAAGCTTTCTTT; CDR3aa: CASSAYGQGGTEAFF
v_gene: TRBV19; d_gene: NA; j_gene: TRBJ1-2; abundance: NA; CDR3nt: TGTGCCAGTAGTAGAAGACAGGAGACTTTTGTCTATGGCTACACCTTC; CDR3aa: CASSRRQETFVYGYTF
v_gene: TRBV9; d_gene: NA; j_gene: TRBJ1-3; abundance: NA; CDR3nt: TGTGCCAGCAGCCCCCATGTCTCTGGAAACACCATATATTTT; CDR3aa: CASSPHVSGNTIYF
v_gene: TRBV28; d_gene: TRBD1; j_gene: TRBJ1-3; abundance: NA; CDR3nt: TGTGCCAGCATCGCGGACAGGGGGTACGGAAACACCATATATTTT; CDR3aa: CASIADRGYGNTIYF
v_gene: TRBV3-1/TRBV3-2; d_gene: TRBD1; j_gene: TRBJ1-2; abundance: NA; CDR3nt: TGTGCCAGCAGCCCACGGACAGGCCAAGGTGGCTACACCTTC; CDR3aa: CASSPRTGQGGYTF
v_gene: TRBV30; d_gene: TRBD2; j_gene: TRBJ2-1; abundance: once; CDR3nt: TGTGCCTGGAGTGTGAAACTAGCGGGTAACAATGAGCAGTTCTTC; CDR3aa: CAWSVKLAGNNEQFF
v_gene: TRBV7-9; d_gene: TRBD2; j_gene: TRBJ2-5; abundance: once; CDR3nt: TGTGCCAGCATCCTCCCTGGACTAGCGGGGGAGACCCAGTACTTC; CDR3aa: CASILPGLAGETQYF
v_gene: TRBV6-1; d_gene: TRBD2; j_gene: TRBJ2-7; abundance: few; CDR3nt: TGTGCCAGCAGTGAACGCGGGGGGCATACGCCCTACGAGCAGTACTTC; CDR3aa: CASSERGGHTPYEQYF
v_gene: TRBV18; d_gene: NA; j_gene: TRBJ2-7; abundance: NA; CDR3nt: TGTGCCAGCTCACCACCGGGCCCCATCTACGAGCAGTACTTC; CDR3aa: CASSPPGPIYEQYF
v_gene: TRBV27; d_gene: NA; j_gene: TRBJ2-2; abundance: NA; CDR3nt: TGTGCCAGCAGTTCCCTGGACAGCTTTGGGGCCGGGGAGCTGTTTTTT; CDR3aa: CASSSLDSFGAGELFF
v_gene: TRBV28; d_gene: NA; j_gene: TRBJ1-2; abundance: NA; CDR3nt: TGTGCCAGCAGTCCCCCATTGGAGGATGGCTACACCTTC; CDR3aa: CASSPPLEDGYTF
v_gene: TRBV27; d_gene: TRBD2; j_gene: TRBJ2-7; abundance: once; CDR3nt: TGTGCCAGCAGGGAGGGTCCGGGGGGAGCCTACGAGCAGTACTTC; CDR3aa: CASREGPGGAYEQYF
v_gene: TRBV3-1/TRBV3-2; d_gene: NA; j_gene: TRBJ1-1; abundance: NA; CDR3nt: TGTGCCAGCAGCCCGGGGTGGGGGGAACACACTGAAGCTTTCTTT; CDR3aa: CASSPGWGEHTEAFF
v_gene: TRBV19; d_gene: TRBD2; j_gene: TRBJ2-3; abundance: NA; CDR3nt: TGTGCCAGTAGTCCCCGACTAGCGGGGGGGAACCCTAGCACAGATACGCAGTATTTT; CDR3aa: CASSPRLAGGNPSTDTQYF
v_gene: TRBV19; d_gene: TRBD1; j_gene: TRBJ1-5; abundance: NA; CDR3nt: TGTGCCAGTAGTTTGGGACAGGGGAGCAATCAGCCCCAGCATTTT; CDR3aa: CASSLGQGSNQPQHF
v_gene: TRBV9; d_gene: NA; j_gene: TRBJ1-1; abundance: few; CDR3nt: TGTGCCAGCAGCGTAGATACAGGTATGAACACTGAAGCTTTCTTT; CDR3aa: CASSVDTGMNTEAFF
v_gene: TRBV5-4; d_gene: TRBD2; j_gene: TRBJ2-3; abundance: once; CDR3nt: TGTGCCAGCAGCCCTGGACTAGCGGGAGGGGATACGCAGTATTTT; CDR3aa: CASSPGLAGGDTQYF
v_gene: TRBV6-1; d_gene: TRBD1; j_gene: TRBJ1-4; abundance: NA; CDR3nt: TGTGCCAGCAGCGAAGACCCTACAGGGGTGGAAAAACTGTTTTTT; CDR3aa: CASSEDPTGVEKLFF
v_gene: TRBV6-5; d_gene: NA; j_gene: TRBJ2-5; abundance: NA; CDR3nt: TGTGCCAGCAGTCGGTCTAAAGGGGGGACCCAGTACTTC; CDR3aa: CASSRSKGGTQYF
v_gene: TRBV12-5; d_gene: TRBD1; j_gene: TRBJ2-3; abundance: NA; CDR3nt: TGTGCTAGTGGTTTGGTCATCCGACAGGGAGCGGGCACAGATACGCAGTATTTT; CDR3aa: CASGLVIRQGAGTDTQYF
v_gene: TRBV25-1; d_gene: NA; j_gene: TRBJ1-1; abundance: NA; CDR3nt: TGTGCCACCGGGGGGTCTTGGAGCACTGAAGCTTTCTTT; CDR3aa: CATGGSWSTEAFF
v_gene: TRBV23-1; d_gene: NA; j_gene: TRBJ1-5; abundance: NA; CDR3nt: TGCGCCGAGTTGCACGATCAGCCCCAGCATTTT; CDR3aa: CAELHDQPQHF
v_gene: TRBV5-1; d_gene: NA; j_gene: TRBJ2-4; abundance: NA; CDR3nt: TGCGCCAGCAGCGCCGGACAGGAGGGGGCCATTCAGTACTTC; CDR3aa: CASSAGQEGAIQYF
v_gene: TRBV7-8; d_gene: TRBD1; j_gene: TRBJ2-7; abundance: NA; CDR3nt: TGTGCCAGCAGCTTAGTCGGACAGGGCTTTGGAGAGCAGTACTTC; CDR3aa: CASSLVGQGFGEQYF
v_gene: TRBV24-1; d_gene: NA; j_gene: TRBJ2-7; abundance: once; CDR3nt: TGTGCCACCGCCAGCGGCTCCAACCGCTACGAGCAGTACTTC; CDR3aa: CATASGSNRYEQYF
v_gene: TRBV27; d_gene: TRBD2; j_gene: TRBJ2-3; abundance: NA; CDR3nt: TGTGCCAGCAGTCCCGGACTAGCGGGGGGCCTAGCACAGATTGCGCAGTATTTT; CDR3aa: CASSPGLAGGLAQIAQYF
v_gene: TRBV6-5; d_gene: TRBD1; j_gene: TRBJ1-5; abundance: NA; CDR3nt: TGTGCCAGCACAATACAGGGGGCGGTCAATCAGCCCCAGCATTTT; CDR3aa: CASTIQGAVNQPQHF
v_gene: TRBV12-5; d_gene: NA; j_gene: TRBJ2-1; abundance: NA; CDR3nt: TGTGCTAGTGGTCCCCCAACACAGGGACGCAATGAGCAGTTCTTC; CDR3aa: CASGPPTQGRNEQFF
v_gene: TRBV7-3; d_gene: NA; j_gene: TRBJ2-1; abundance: few; CDR3nt: TGTGCCAGCAGCAAATCCGGGACACTAAACAATGAGCAGTTCTTC; CDR3aa: CASSKSGTLNNEQFF
v_gene: TRBV5-4; d_gene: TRBD2; j_gene: TRBJ2-1; abundance: once; CDR3nt: TGTGCCAGCAGCCTCGGGACTAGCGGGAGCTTAAAGTTCTTC; CDR3aa: CASSLGTSGSLKFF
v_gene: TRBV28; d_gene: TRBD2; j_gene: TRBJ2-7; abundance: NA; CDR3nt: TGTGCCAGCAGGCCGACTCCCGAAATAGCGGGGGGCTACGAGCAGTACTTC; CDR3aa: CASRPTPEIAGGYEQYF
v_gene: TRBV6-1; d_gene: TRBD2; j_gene: TRBJ2-1; abundance: NA; CDR3nt: TGTGCCAGCAGTGAACTAGCGGTTTCCTACAATGAGCAGTTCTTC; CDR3aa: CASSELAVSYNEQFF
v_gene: TRBV20-1; d_gene: NA; j_gene: TRBJ1-5; abundance: many; CDR3nt: TGCAGTGCTAGTCGCGGGGTTGGTAATCAGCCCCAGCATTTT; CDR3aa: CSASRGVGNQPQHF
v_gene: TRBV9; d_gene: NA; j_gene: TRBJ2-2; abundance: NA; CDR3nt: TGTGCCAGCAGCGTAGAAGGGGGAAACACCGGGGAGCTGTTTTTT; CDR3aa: CASSVEGGNTGELFF
v_gene: TRBV2; d_gene: TRBD2; j_gene: TRBJ2-5; abundance: NA; CDR3nt: TGTGCCAGCAGTGACGTCGGACTAGCGAGTCAAGAGACCCAGTACTTC; CDR3aa: CASSDVGLASQETQYF
v_gene: TRBV3-1/TRBV3-2; d_gene: TRBD2; j_gene: TRBJ2-1; abundance: few; CDR3nt: TGTGCCAGCAGCCAAGTTGGCGGGGGGGGATACAATGAGCAGTTCTTC; CDR3aa: CASSQVGGGGYNEQFF
v_gene: TRBV4-2; d_gene: NA; j_gene: TRBJ1-1; abundance: NA; CDR3nt: TGTGCCAGCAGCCAAGATTCACCTCGGTCGATGAACACTGAAGCTTTCTTT; CDR3aa: CASSQDSPRSMNTEAFF
v_gene: TRBV7-3; d_gene: NA; j_gene: TRBJ2-1; abundance: few; CDR3nt: TGTGCCAGCAGCTTTAGCGCGGGGAACAATGAGCAGTTCTTC; CDR3aa: CASSFSAGNNEQFF